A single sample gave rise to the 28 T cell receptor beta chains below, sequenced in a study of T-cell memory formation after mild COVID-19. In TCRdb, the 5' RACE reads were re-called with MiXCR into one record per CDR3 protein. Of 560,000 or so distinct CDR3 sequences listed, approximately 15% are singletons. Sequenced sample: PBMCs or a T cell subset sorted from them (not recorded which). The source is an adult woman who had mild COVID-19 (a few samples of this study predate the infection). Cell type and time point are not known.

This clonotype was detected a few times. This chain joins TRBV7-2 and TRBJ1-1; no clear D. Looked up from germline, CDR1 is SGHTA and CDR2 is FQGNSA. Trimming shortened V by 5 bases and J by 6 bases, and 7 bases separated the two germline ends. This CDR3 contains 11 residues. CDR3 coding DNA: TGTGCCAGCAGCGTTCAGCCTGAAGCTTTCTTT. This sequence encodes CASSVQPEAFF. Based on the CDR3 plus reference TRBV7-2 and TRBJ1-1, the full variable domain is GAGVSQSPSNKVTEKGKDVELRCDPISGHTALYWYRQSLGQGLEFLIYFQGNSAPDKSGLPSDRFSAERTGGSVSTLTIQRTQQEDSAVYLCASSVQPEAFFGQGTRLTVV.

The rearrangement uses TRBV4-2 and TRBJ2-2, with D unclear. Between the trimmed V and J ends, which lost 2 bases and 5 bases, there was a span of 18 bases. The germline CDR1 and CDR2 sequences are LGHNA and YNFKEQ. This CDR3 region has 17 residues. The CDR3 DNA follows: TGTGCCAGCAGCCAAATCGATGTGAAGGGAAGAACCGGGGAGCTGTTTTTT. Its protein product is CASSQIDVKGRTGELFF.

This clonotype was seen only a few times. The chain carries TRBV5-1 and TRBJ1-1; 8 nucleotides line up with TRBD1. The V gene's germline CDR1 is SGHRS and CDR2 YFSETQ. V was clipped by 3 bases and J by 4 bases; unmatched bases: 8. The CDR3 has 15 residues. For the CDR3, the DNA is TGCGCCAGCAGCTCCAACAGGGGGTATGGCACTGAAGCTTTCTTT. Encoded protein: CASSSNRGYGTEAFF.

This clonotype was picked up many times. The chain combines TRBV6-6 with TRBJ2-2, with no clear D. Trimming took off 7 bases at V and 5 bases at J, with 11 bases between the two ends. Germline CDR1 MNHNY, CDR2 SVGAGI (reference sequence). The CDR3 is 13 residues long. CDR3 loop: CASNQLLTGELFF. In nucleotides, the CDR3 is TGTGCCAGCAACCAACTGCTAACCGGGGAGCTGTTTTTT.

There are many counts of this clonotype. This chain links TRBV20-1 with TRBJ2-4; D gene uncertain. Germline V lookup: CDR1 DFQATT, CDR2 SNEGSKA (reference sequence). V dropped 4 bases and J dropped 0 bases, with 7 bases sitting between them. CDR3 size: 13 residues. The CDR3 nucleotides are TGCAGTGCTATAGATCTAGCCAAAAACATTCAGTACTTC. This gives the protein CSAIDLAKNIQYF.

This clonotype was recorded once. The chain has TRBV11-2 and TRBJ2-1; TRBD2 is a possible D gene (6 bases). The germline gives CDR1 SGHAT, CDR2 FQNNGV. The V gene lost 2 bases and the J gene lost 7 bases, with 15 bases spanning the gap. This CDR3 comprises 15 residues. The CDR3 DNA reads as TGTGCCAGCAGCTTATCCGGCGGGACGGGTAATGAGCAGTTCTTC. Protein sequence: CASSLSGGTGNEQFF.

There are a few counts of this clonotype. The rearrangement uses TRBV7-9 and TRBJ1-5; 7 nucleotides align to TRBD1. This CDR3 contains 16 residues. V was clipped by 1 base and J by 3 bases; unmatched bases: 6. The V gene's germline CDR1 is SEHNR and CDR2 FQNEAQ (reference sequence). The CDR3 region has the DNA TGTGCCAGCAGCTTAGGGACAGGAGAAGTCAATCAGCCCCAGCATTTT. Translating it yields CASSLGTGEVNQPQHF.

The CDR3 DNA reads TGTGCCAGCAGCCGCCAACTGACGGCCAATGAGCAGTTCTTC. Translation: CASSRQLTANEQFF. The V gene is TRBV7-2, the J gene TRBJ2-1, with D hard to call. Germline V gives CDR1 SGHTA, CDR2 FQGNSA. Between the trimmed V and J ends, which lost 5 bases and 6 bases, there was a span of 14 bases. The CDR3 consists of 14 residues.

Written as DNA, the CDR3 is TGTGCCAGCAGCCCCGGGGAGGGGTACGGTCAGCCCCAGCATTTT. It encodes CASSPGEGYGQPQHF. The V and J genes are TRBV5-6 and TRBJ1-5; TRBD1 is a possible D gene (5 bases). Germline V CDR1 and CDR2: SGHDT, YYEEEE. CDR3 length equals 15 residues. V lost 4 bases and J 6 bases, leaving 17 bases between the germline ends. Variable domain in full (rest from reference TRBV5-6 and TRBJ1-5): DAGVTQSPTHLIKTRGQQVTLRCSPKSGHDTVSWYQQALGQGPQFIFQYYEEEERQRGNFPDRFSGHQFPNYSSELNVNALLLGDSALYLCASSPGEGYGQPQHFGDGTRLSIL.

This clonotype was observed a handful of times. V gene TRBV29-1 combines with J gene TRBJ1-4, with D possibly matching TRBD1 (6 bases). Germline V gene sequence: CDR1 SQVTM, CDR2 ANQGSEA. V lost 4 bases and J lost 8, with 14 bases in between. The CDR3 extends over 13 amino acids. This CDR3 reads CSVGRGGEEKLFF. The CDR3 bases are TGCAGCGTTGGTAGGGGGGGAGAGGAAAAACTGTTTTTT.

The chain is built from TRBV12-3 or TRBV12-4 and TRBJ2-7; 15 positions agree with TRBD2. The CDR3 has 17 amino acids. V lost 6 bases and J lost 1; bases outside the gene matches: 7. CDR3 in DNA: TGTGCCAGCAGCCAGGATGGACTAGCGGGAGGGTCCTACGAGCAGTACTTC. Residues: CASSQDGLAGGSYEQYF.

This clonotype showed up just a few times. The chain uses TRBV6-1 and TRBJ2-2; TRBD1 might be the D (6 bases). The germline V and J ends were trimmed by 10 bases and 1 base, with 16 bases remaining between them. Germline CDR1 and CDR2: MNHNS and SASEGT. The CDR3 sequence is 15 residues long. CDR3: CAIPRQDLNTGELFF. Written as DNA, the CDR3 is TGTGCCATTCCCCGACAGGACTTGAACACCGGGGAGCTGTTTTTT.

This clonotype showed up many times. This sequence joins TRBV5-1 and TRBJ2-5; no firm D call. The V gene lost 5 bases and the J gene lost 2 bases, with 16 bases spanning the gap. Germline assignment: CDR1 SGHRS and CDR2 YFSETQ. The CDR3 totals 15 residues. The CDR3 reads CASRLTGPAQETQYF. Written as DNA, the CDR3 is TGCGCCAGCAGACTAACTGGGCCAGCACAAGAGACCCAGTACTTC.

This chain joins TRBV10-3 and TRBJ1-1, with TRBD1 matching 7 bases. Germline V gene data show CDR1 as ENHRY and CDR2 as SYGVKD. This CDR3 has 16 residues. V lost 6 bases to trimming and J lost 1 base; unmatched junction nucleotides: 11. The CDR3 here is CAISSTGTVSNTEAFF. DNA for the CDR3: TGTGCCATCAGCAGCACCGGGACAGTTTCGAACACTGAAGCTTTCTTT.

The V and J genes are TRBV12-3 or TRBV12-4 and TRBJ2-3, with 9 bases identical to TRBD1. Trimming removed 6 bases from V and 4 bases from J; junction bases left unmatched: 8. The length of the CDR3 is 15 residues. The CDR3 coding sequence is TGTGCCAGCAGCCTGAACAGGGGGCTAGCAGATACGCAGTATTTT. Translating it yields CASSLNRGLADTQYF.

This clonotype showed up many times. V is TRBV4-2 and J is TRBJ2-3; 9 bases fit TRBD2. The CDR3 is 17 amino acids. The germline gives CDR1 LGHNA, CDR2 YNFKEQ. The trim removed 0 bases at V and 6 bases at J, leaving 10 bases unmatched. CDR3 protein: CASSQDMERGARDTQYF. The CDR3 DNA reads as TGTGCCAGCAGCCAAGATATGGAGCGGGGGGCCAGGGATACGCAGTATTTT.

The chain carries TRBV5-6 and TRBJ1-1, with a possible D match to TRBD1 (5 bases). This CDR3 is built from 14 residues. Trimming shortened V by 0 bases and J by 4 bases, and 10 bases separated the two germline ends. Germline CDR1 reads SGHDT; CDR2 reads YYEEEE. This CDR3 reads CASSLDYDSTEAFF. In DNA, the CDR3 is TGTGCCAGCAGCTTGGATTACGACAGCACTGAAGCTTTCTTT.

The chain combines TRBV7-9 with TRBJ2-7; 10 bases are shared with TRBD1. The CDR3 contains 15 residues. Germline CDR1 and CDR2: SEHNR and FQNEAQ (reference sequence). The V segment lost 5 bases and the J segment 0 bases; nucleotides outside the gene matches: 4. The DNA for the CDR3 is TGTGCCAGCAGCCCGGGACAGGGGATCTCCTACGAGCAGTACTTC. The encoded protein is CASSPGQGISYEQYF.

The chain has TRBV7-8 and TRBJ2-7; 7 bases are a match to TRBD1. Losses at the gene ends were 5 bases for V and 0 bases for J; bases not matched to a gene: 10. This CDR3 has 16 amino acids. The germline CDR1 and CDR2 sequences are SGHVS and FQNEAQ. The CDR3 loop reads CASSIPQGLSSYEQYF. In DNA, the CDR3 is TGTGCCAGCAGCATACCACAGGGGTTGAGCTCCTACGAGCAGTACTTC.

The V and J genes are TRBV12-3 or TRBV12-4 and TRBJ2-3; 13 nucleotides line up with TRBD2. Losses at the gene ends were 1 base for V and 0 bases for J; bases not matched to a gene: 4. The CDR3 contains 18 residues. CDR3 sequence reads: CASSLVGLAGDSTDTQYF. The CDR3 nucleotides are TGTGCCAGCAGTTTAGTTGGACTAGCGGGGGATAGCACAGATACGCAGTATTTT.

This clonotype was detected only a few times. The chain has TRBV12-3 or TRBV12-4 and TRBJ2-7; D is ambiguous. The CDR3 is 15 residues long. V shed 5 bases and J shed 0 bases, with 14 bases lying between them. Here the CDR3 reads CASSHAVGLSYEQYF. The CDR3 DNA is TGTGCCAGCAGTCACGCCGTCGGGCTCTCCTACGAGCAGTACTTC.

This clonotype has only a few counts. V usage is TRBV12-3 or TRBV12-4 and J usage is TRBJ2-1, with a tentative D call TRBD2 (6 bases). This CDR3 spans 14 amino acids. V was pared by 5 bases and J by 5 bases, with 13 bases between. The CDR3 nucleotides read TGTGCCAGCAGTACTACGGGACTCGACAATGAGCAGTTCTTC. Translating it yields CASSTTGLDNEQFF.

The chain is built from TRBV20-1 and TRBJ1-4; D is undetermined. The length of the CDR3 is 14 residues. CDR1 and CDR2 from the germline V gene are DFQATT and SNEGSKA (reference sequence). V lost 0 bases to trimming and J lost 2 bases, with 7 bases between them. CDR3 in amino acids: CSARDYLTNEKLFF. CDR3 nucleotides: TGCAGTGCTAGAGATTATCTGACTAATGAAAAACTGTTTTTT.

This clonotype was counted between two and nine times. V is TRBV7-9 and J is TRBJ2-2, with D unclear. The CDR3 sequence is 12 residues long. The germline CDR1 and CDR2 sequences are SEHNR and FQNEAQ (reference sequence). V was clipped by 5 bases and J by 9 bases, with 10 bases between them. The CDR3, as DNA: TGTGCCAGCAGCCCCTCCGACTGGGAGCTGTTTTTT. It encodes CASSPSDWELFF.

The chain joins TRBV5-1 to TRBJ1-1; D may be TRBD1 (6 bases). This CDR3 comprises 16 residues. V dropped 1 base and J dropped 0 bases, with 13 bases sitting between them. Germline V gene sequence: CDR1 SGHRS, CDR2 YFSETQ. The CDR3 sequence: CASSLITGMVNTEAFF. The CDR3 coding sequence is TGCGCCAGCAGCTTGATTACAGGGATGGTGAACACTGAAGCTTTCTTT.

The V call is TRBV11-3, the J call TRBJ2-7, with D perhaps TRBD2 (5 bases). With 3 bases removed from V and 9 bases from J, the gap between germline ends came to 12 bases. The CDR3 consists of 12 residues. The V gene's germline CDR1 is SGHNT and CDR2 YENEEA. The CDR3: CASSLDSRGQYF. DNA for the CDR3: TGTGCCAGCAGCTTGGACTCTCGGGGGCAGTACTTC.

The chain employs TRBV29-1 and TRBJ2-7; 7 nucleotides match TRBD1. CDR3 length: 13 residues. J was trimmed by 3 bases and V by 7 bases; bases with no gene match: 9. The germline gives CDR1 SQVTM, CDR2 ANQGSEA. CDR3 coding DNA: TGCAGCGCTAGATCGGACAGGAACTACGAGCAGTACTTC. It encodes CSARSDRNYEQYF.

The CDR3 here is CASSLGGAEGYTF. The DNA of the CDR3 is TGTGCCAGCAGCTTAGGGGGGGCAGAGGGCTACACCTTC. The chain links TRBV7-2 to TRBJ1-2, with D possibly TRBD1 on 6 matching bases. Germline-derived CDR1 and CDR2 are SGHTA and FQGNSA. Trimming removed 1 base from V and 8 bases from J, with 11 bases in between. The CDR3 consists of 13 residues.